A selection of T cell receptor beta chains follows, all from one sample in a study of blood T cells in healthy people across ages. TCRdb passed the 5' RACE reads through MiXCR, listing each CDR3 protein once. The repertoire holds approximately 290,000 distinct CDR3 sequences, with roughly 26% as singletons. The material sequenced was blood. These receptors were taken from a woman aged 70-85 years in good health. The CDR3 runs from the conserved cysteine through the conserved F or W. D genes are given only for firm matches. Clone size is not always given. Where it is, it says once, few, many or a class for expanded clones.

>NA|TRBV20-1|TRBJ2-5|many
TGCAGTGCTAGAGATTTCCGGGGAGGTGGGACCCAGTACTTC
CSARDFRGGGTQYF
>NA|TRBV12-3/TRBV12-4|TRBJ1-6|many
TGTGCCAGCAGTTTTGGTGGCAGGCTCGTCGTCCATAATTCACCCCTCCACTTT
CASSFGGRLVVHNSPLHF
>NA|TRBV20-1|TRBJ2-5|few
TGCAGTGCTAGAGATATCGACTACCCCCCGGAGACCCAGTACTTC
CSARDIDYPPETQYF
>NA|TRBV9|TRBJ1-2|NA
TGTGCCAGCAGCGTAGAGGACCTTCCAGGTGGCTACACCTTC
CASSVEDLPGGYTF
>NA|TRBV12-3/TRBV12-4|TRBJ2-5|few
TGTGCCAGCAGTACTACAGGGCCCCGGCAAGAGACCCAGTGCTTC
CASSTTGPRQETQCF
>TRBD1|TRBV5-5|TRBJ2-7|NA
TGTGCCAGCAGCTTGTCCAGGGGGACCTACGAGCAGTACTTC
CASSLSRGTYEQYF
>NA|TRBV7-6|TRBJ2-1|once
TGTGCCAGCAGCAAGTTAGAGGGGGCAGGCGGGAGAAACTACAATGAGCAGTTCTTC
CASSKLEGAGGRNYNEQFF
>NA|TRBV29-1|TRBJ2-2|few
TGCAGCACCATCAGGGACACCGGGGAGCTGTTTTTT
CSTIRDTGELFF
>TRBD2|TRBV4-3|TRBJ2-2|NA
TGCGCCAGCAGCCAAGAAAGTGGACTAGCGGGAGTCACCGGGGAGCTGTTTTTT
CASSQESGLAGVTGELFF
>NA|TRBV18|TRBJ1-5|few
TGTGCCAGCTCACGAGACGGTGACAATCAGCCCCAGCATTTT
CASSRDGDNQPQHF
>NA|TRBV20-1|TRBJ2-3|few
TGCAGTGCCCATCCCGCAGATACGCAGTATTTT
CSAHPADTQYF
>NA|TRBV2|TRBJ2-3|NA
TGTGCCAGCAGTGAAGCTGGGGGACTTCAGAATACGCAGTATTTT
CASSEAGGLQNTQYF
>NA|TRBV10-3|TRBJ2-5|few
TGTGCCATCAGTGCTGGGCAAGAGACCCAGTACTTC
CAISAGQETQYF
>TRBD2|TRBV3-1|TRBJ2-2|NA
TGTGCCAGCAGCCAAGCTGGACTAGGCGACACCGGGGAGCTGTTTTTT
CASSQAGLGDTGELFF
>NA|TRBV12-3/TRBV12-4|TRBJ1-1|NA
TGTGCCAGCAGTCCCGCTGGCCGCCGGGGCACTGAAGCTTTCTTT
CASSPAGRRGTEAFF
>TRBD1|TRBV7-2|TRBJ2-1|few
TGTGCCAGCAGCGGGACAGCGACCTACAATGAGCAGTTCTTC
CASSGTATYNEQFF
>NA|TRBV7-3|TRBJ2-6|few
TGTGCCAGCAGCCGGGCAAGCTCTGGGGCCAACGTCCTGACTTTC
CASSRASSGANVLTF
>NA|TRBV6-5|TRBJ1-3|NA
TGTGCCAGCAGTTACTCGGGCAGGGCGGCTGGAAACACCATATATTTT
CASSYSGRAAGNTIYF
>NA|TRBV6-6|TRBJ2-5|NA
TGTGCCAGCAGTTACGTCGACAGCCAAGAGACCCAGTACTTC
CASSYVDSQETQYF
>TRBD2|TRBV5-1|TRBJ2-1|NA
TGCGCCAGCAGCTTGGCCAAAACGACTAGCTCGTACAATGAGCAGTTCTTC
CASSLAKTTSSYNEQFF
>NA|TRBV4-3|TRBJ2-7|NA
TGCGCCAGCAGCCAAGAATTGAGACAGCCCTACGAGCAGTACTTC
CASSQELRQPYEQYF
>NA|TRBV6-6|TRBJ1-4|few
TGTGCCAGCAGAATAGAGAGAGAAAAACTGTTTTTT
CASRIEREKLFF
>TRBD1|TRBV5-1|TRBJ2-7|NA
TGCGCCAGCACCCTGACAGGGGCCTCCTACGAGCAGTACTTC
CASTLTGASYEQYF
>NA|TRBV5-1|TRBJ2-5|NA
TGCGCCAGCAGCCGGGACGGAAGAGAGACCCAGTACTTC
CASSRDGRETQYF
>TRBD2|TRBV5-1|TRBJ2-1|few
TGCGCCAGCAGCTTTGGGCGGGGGGCCTACAATGAGCAGTTCTTC
CASSFGRGAYNEQFF
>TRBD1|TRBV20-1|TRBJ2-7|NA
TGCAGTGCTAGATGGGACAGGGGGAGGAACGAGCAGTACTTC
CSARWDRGRNEQYF
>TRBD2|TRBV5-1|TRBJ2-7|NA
TGCGCCAGCAGCCCGAACACACTAGCGGGAGACGAGCAGTACTTC
CASSPNTLAGDEQYF
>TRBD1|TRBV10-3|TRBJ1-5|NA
TGTGCCATCGGGGGAACAGGGGATCAGCCCCAGCATTTT
CAIGGTGDQPQHF
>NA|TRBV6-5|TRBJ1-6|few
TGTGCCAGCAGTTTTAGGGGACCCCCTGACTCACCCCTCCACTTT
CASSFRGPPDSPLHF
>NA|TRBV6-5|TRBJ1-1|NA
TGTGCCAGCAGTTACGCGGCAGGGGAGGCTTTCTTT
CASSYAAGEAFF
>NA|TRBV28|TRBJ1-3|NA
TGTGCCAGCAGCCCCCCAGGCGCGATCGGTGGAAACACCATATATTTT
CASSPPGAIGGNTIYF
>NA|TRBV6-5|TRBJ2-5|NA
TGTGCCAGCAGTTACCCCAGGACCAACCCCCAAGAGACCCAGTACTTC
CASSYPRTNPQETQYF
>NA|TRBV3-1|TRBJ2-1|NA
TGTGCCAGCAGCCTGGGCGCGGGGCTGGGGCGGAATGAGCAGTTCTTC
CASSLGAGLGRNEQFF
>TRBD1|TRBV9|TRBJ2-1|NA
TGTGCCAGCCGGGACAGGAGCGGCAATGAGCAGTTCTTC
CASRDRSGNEQFF